The TCR beta chain under discussion was sequenced for a study of blood T cell repertoires in COVID-19. Study in general: The samples span acute and convalescent COVID-19 from the United States, Italy and Spain.

Produced via immunoSEQ multiplex PCR; TCRdb's table is partial and in-frame only. The sample lists some 130,000 clones; around 80% were seen once. The receptor comes from a man between 65 and 79 years old with acute or convalescent COVID-19. The sequenced sample was peripheral blood.

CDR3 DNA: TGTGCCAGCAGCCACGGACTTTCGACTGAAGCTTTCTTT. The encoded protein is CASSHGLSTEAFF. The chain is built from TRBV3-1 (or the pseudogene TRBV3-2) and TRBJ1-1; D ambiguous. Trimming took 3 bases from V and 5 from J, leaving 10 bases between them. This CDR3 has 13 residues. Germline assignment: CDR1 LGHDT and CDR2 YNNKEL (reference sequence).